The present entry profiles one T cell receptor beta chain with its context. This sample is drawn from a study of blood T cell repertoires in COVID-19. In the study overall: Sites across the United States, Italy and Spain contributed samples from acute and convalescent COVID-19. T cells, B-cell-depleted T cells, or PBMCs supplied cDNA or gDNA.

The CDR3 runs to 14 residues. The germline V gene encodes CDR1 SGHAT and CDR2 FQNNGV. V lost 5 bases and J lost 3, with 12 bases in between. Per the original methods: Scientists estimated how many nucleated cells there were by amplifying reference gene primers. Clones were sequenced by immunoSEQ multiplex PCR, and TCRdb holds only the in-frame ones, with some missing. V and J calls and clone size follow that table, whereas D and trimming were derived from the DNA. This table holds 200,000 to 250,000 clones, 70% to 85% found once. The rearrangement joins TRBV11-2 to TRBJ2-3, with unresolved D. This sequence originates from a human donor in a cohort sampled during active COVID-19. Sequences were obtained from peripheral blood. The CDR3 region is CASSRLSVTDTQYF. DNA of the CDR3: TGTGCCAGCAGCCGTCTGAGCGTTACAGATACGCAGTATTTT.